This is a list of T cell receptor beta chains from one sample in a study of T cell repertoires in cytomegalovirus infection. TCRdb reprocessed the reads with MiXCR, giving one entry per CDR3 protein. This table has more than 250,000 distinct CDR3 sequences, about 13% appearing once. Material for sequencing was PBMCs. These receptors originate from a human donor in good health (CMV status not recorded). Some clones in this sample may be carry-over from other donors' samples. The conserved cysteine and the conserved F or W are not part of the CDR3 here. D genes are given only for firm matches.

CDR3: SARERTGGVQQY; V: TRBV20-1; J: TRBJ2-7; D: TRBD1
CDR3: ASSRTGNEKLF; V: TRBV3-1; J: TRBJ1-4; D: TRBD1
CDR3: ASSWGQGGTGELF; V: TRBV7-3; J: TRBJ2-2; D: TRBD1
CDR3: ASSLGPDPYEQY; V: TRBV7-2; J: TRBJ2-7; D: NA
CDR3: ASSLASGGSIHEQY; V: TRBV7-9; J: TRBJ2-7; D: TRBD2
CDR3: ASSPPRFGGYEQY; V: TRBV7-2; J: TRBJ2-7; D: TRBD2
CDR3: ASSRYRDRSMNTEAF; V: TRBV7-9; J: TRBJ1-1; D: TRBD1
CDR3: ASTTRGGILYEQY; V: TRBV28; J: TRBJ2-7; D: NA
CDR3: ASSHSDRARTGELF; V: TRBV7-2; J: TRBJ2-2; D: TRBD1
CDR3: SARIGTSGTSYEQY; V: TRBV20-1; J: TRBJ2-7; D: TRBD2
CDR3: ASSSGQVGGYEQY; V: TRBV5-1; J: TRBJ2-7; D: TRBD1
CDR3: ASSSQQGNYSYT; V: TRBV7-2; J: TRBJ1-2; D: NA
CDR3: ASSLDGHRQF; V: TRBV11-3; J: TRBJ2-1; D: NA
CDR3: ASSLDSRNQPQH; V: TRBV11-2; J: TRBJ1-5; D: NA
CDR3: ASSWVIRETQY; V: TRBV7-2; J: TRBJ2-5; D: NA
CDR3: ASSLEAVSGNTIY; V: TRBV28; J: TRBJ1-3; D: NA
CDR3: ASSSPQVRLRHEQF; V: TRBV7-2; J: TRBJ2-1; D: NA
CDR3: ASSANPQQSYEQY; V: TRBV9; J: TRBJ2-7; D: NA
CDR3: SVEEASFGSLGSYNEQF; V: TRBV29-1; J: TRBJ2-1; D: NA
CDR3: SVLAGSREETQY; V: TRBV20-1; J: TRBJ2-5; D: NA
CDR3: ASSIMQGRGYEQY; V: TRBV4-3; J: TRBJ2-7; D: NA
CDR3: ASSLETYQETQY; V: TRBV7-9; J: TRBJ2-5; D: NA
CDR3: SARGGGQGYSPLH; V: TRBV20-1; J: TRBJ1-6; D: TRBD1
CDR3: ASSYGTEIYEQY; V: TRBV6-2/TRBV6-3; J: TRBJ2-7; D: NA
CDR3: ASSLEQFYNSPLH; V: TRBV7-9; J: TRBJ1-6; D: NA
CDR3: SARDPRRGTDTQY; V: TRBV20-1; J: TRBJ2-3; D: NA
CDR3: ASSLTLVANYLETQY; V: TRBV7-2; J: TRBJ2-5; D: NA
CDR3: ATSRALGTEAF; V: TRBV15; J: TRBJ1-1; D: NA
CDR3: ASSPLTGGSGANVLT; V: TRBV18; J: TRBJ2-6; D: NA
CDR3: ASSEYGTVNDGYT; V: TRBV25-1; J: TRBJ1-2; D: TRBD1
CDR3: ASSLAGTGVANYGYT; V: TRBV11-2; J: TRBJ1-2; D: TRBD1
CDR3: ASRGWGNAEQF; V: TRBV27; J: TRBJ2-1; D: NA
CDR3: ASSLGRRAF; V: TRBV12-3/TRBV12-4; J: TRBJ1-1; D: NA
CDR3: ASSSRLGSDEQY; V: TRBV11-3; J: TRBJ2-7; D: NA
CDR3: ASSLMVGLGNEQF; V: TRBV7-2; J: TRBJ2-1; D: NA
CDR3: ASSLTWGRDTNELSNQPQH; V: TRBV28; J: TRBJ1-5; D: NA
CDR3: ASSLGGQSRGYTEAF; V: TRBV7-6; J: TRBJ1-1; D: TRBD1